These 21 T cell receptor beta chains share one sample of origin, sequenced in a study of prognosis after radiotherapy for stage I lung cancer. CDR3 of TCR beta was amplified from genomic DNA via a two-round multiplex PCR. Every TRBV and TRBJ gene had its own specific primer in first-round PCR. TCRdb redid the calling of the multiplex PCR reads with MiXCR, one entry per CDR3 protein. The data show about 36,000 distinct CDR3 sequences, with around 35% seen just once and 15% to 20% held by the top ten. The source was PBMCs, collected before or after stereotactic body radiation therapy (not recorded which). All receptors derive from a donor over 45 with non-small cell lung cancer.

This clonotype turned up a few times. A read error may be the cause here, since a much bigger clone is one base away. The V and J genes are TRBV29-1 and TRBJ1-3; D is undetermined. CDR1 is SQVTM, CDR2 ANQGSEA, per germline. This CDR3 region has 13 residues. CDR3 sequence: CSVGVTSGNTTYF. The CDR3 DNA reads TGCAGCGTTGGAGTTACCTCTGGAAACACCACATATTTT.

CDR3 nucleotide sequence: TGTGCCAGCAGTGCGGGAGGGCCCTACGAGCAGTACTTC. Its protein is CASSAGGPYEQYF. The chain is built from TRBV12-3 or TRBV12-4 and TRBJ2-7; the match to TRBD2 covers 9 bases. CDR3 length equals 13 residues. The trim removed 5 bases at V and 2 bases at J, leaving 1 base unmatched.

This clonotype was observed many times. The rearrangement links TRBV5-1 to TRBJ1-1; 9 bases are a match to TRBD1. The junction had 10 bases not matched to a gene; V was cut back by 6 bases and J by 4 bases. The germline V gene has CDR1 SGHRS and CDR2 YFSETQ. This CDR3 has 15 residues. DNA for the CDR3: TGCGCCAGCAAGGAAGGGACAGGGCCCGCCACTGAAGCTTTCTTT. It codes for CASKEGTGPATEAFF.

This clonotype was observed many times. The chain links TRBV6-4 to TRBJ2-1; 11 nucleotides agree with TRBD2. CDR1 MRHNA and CDR2 SNTAGT come from the germline V gene. This CDR3 contains 16 residues. The J segment lost 7 bases and the V segment lost 5 bases, leaving 10 bases of the junction unmatched. CDR3 nucleotide sequence: TGTGCCAGCAGTCCCCTAGCGGGAGGCCCGGTAAATGAGCAGTTCTTC. Amino acids: CASSPLAGGPVNEQFF.

The chain is built from TRBV18 and TRBJ2-7; the match to TRBD1 covers 9 bases. V dropped 4 bases and J dropped 5; count of bases not matched to a gene: 3. This CDR3 is built from 13 residues. Germline CDR1 is KGHSH and CDR2 is LQKENI. The CDR3 DNA follows: TGTGCCAGCTCACGGACAGGGGTGGACGAGCAGTACTTC. This encodes CASSRTGVDEQYF.

V gene TRBV6-1 combines with J gene TRBJ2-1; TRBD1 matches 7 bases. The V gene end was trimmed by 8 bases and the J gene end by 7 bases; junction bases not matched to a gene: 8. Looked up from germline, CDR1 is MNHNS and CDR2 is SASEGT. The CDR3 length is 13 residues. CDR3 region: CASQAGGRNEQFF. CDR3 nucleotide sequence: TGTGCCAGCCAGGCAGGGGGTCGGAATGAGCAGTTCTTC.

Ten or more counts support this clonotype. The CDR3 loop reads CASSEGPGAGGYTF. Here the CDR3 DNA reads TGTGCCAGCAGCGAAGGTCCAGGGGCAGGAGGCTACACCTTC. The chain joins TRBV9 to TRBJ1-2, with D tentatively TRBD1 (6 bases). This CDR3 is built from 14 residues. The germline gives CDR1 SGDLS, CDR2 YYNGEE. The V and J ends lost 3 bases and 8 bases respectively, with 17 bases between them.

Turning to this clonotype: This is likely an artifact of a read error, given a far larger clone one base away. The V and J genes are TRBV6-2 or TRBV6-3 and TRBJ2-2; 10 bases are a match to TRBD1. The trim removed 2 bases at V and 5 bases at J, leaving 8 bases unmatched. This CDR3 has 17 amino acids. Germline V CDR1 and CDR2: MNHEY, SVGEGT. The CDR3 sequence: CASSYNPPGQGTGELFF. DNA for the CDR3: TGTGCCAGCAGTTACAACCCGCCGGGACAGGGGACCGGGGAGCTGTTTTTT.

Ten or more counts support this clonotype. CDR3 DNA: TGTGCCAGCAGCTCGGGACAGCTACTCTCTGGGGCCAACGTCCTGACTTTC. It encodes CASSSGQLLSGANVLTF. The chain is built from TRBV7-9 and TRBJ2-6; TRBD1 matches 7 bases. CDR1 SEHNR and CDR2 FQNEAQ come from the germline V gene (reference sequence). V lost 4 bases and J lost 0; bases outside the gene matches: 6. The CDR3 spans 17 residues.

This sequence joins TRBV6-2 or TRBV6-3 and TRBJ2-1; 9 bases match TRBD2. CDR1 MNHEY and CDR2 SVGEGT come from the germline V gene. V trimming: 1 base; J trimming: 3 bases; junction bases outside the gene matches: 4. This CDR3 contains 16 residues. CDR3 loop: CASSYFRLADYNEQFF. In DNA form, the CDR3 reads TGTGCCAGCAGTTACTTCCGACTAGCGGACTACAATGAGCAGTTCTTC.

This clonotype was counted ten times or more. The J gene is TRBJ1-1, the V gene TRBV20-1; D perhaps matches TRBD1 (5 bases). The V end was cut by 1 base, the J end by 3 bases, with 12 bases between. CDR3 length equals 14 residues. CDR1 and CDR2 from the germline V gene are DFQATT and SNEGSKA (reference sequence). Written as DNA, the CDR3 is TGCAGTGCTAGAGCCCAGGGTAGATACACTGAAGCTTTCTTT. This sequence encodes CSARAQGRYTEAFF.

This clonotype has a count of ten or more. The chain combines TRBV15 with TRBJ2-2, with TRBD1 matching over 7 bases. This CDR3 comprises 17 residues. V lost 2 bases and J lost 1; bases outside the gene matches: 7. Germline V CDR1 and CDR2: LNHNV, YYDKDF (reference sequence). The CDR3 protein is CATSRSTGLGNTGELFF. Written as DNA, the CDR3 is TGTGCCACCAGCAGATCGACAGGGTTGGGGAACACCGGGGAGCTGTTTTTT.

Many counts were recorded for this clonotype. The chain links TRBV19 to TRBJ1-3; D may be TRBD1 (6 bases). V lost 5 bases and J lost 0, with 11 bases in between. The CDR3 spans 15 residues. The germline gives CDR1 LNHDA, CDR2 SQIVND (reference sequence). The CDR3 reads CASSVQGFSGNTIYF. The CDR3 DNA follows: TGTGCCAGTAGTGTACAGGGATTCTCTGGAAACACCATATATTTT.

The chain has TRBV6-2 or TRBV6-3 and TRBJ2-2, with D hard to call. Germline V lookup: CDR1 MNHEY, CDR2 SVGEGT. V gave up 10 bases and J gave up 4 bases, with 10 bases separating them. There are 12 residues in the CDR3. CDR3 region: CANLGITGELFF. The CDR3 DNA reads TGTGCCAACCTGGGAATCACCGGGGAGCTGTTTTTT.

In the case of this clonotype: A much larger clone differs from this one at a single base, so this may be a read error. The rearrangement uses TRBV7-2 and TRBJ2-1; 9 nucleotides line up with TRBD2. Germline loops: CDR1 SGHTA, CDR2 FQGNSA. The CDR3 is 16 residues long. Here the CDR3 DNA reads TGTGTCAGCAGCCACCGACTGGCGGGGGGGCACAATGAGCAGTTCTTC. It codes for CVSSHRLAGGHNEQFF.

This clonotype counts as medium-sized. The chain recombines TRBV6-1 with TRBJ1-6; TRBD1 is a possible D gene (6 bases). CDR3 length equals 16 residues. With 1 base removed from V and 5 bases from J, the gap between germline ends came to 12 bases. CDR1 and CDR2 from the germline V gene are MNHNS and SASEGT. The CDR3 here is CASSEEAGANNSPLHF. DNA for the CDR3: TGTGCCAGCAGTGAAGAGGCAGGGGCGAATAATTCACCCCTCCACTTT.

Ten or more counts support this clonotype. The V gene is TRBV30, the J gene TRBJ2-2; no clear D gene. V lost 2 bases to trimming and J lost 1 base, with 8 bases between them. Per the germline V gene, CDR1 is GTSNPN and CDR2 is SVGIG (reference sequence). The CDR3 runs to 14 residues. The CDR3, as DNA: TGTGCCTGGAGTCTCCAAAAGAACACCGGGGAGCTGTTTTTT. Translated, it gives CAWSLQKNTGELFF. The full variable domain, in which reference TRBV30 and TRBJ2-2 provide the parts outside the CDR3, is SQTIHQWPATLVQPVGSPLSLECTVEGTSNPNLYWYRQAAGRGLQLLFYSVGIGQISSEVPQNLSASRPQDRQFILSSKKLLLSDSGFYLCAWSLQKNTGELFFGEGSRLTVL.

This clonotype was observed at least ten times. The chain is built from TRBV5-1 and TRBJ2-7; no clear D gene. The V end was cut by 1 base, the J end by 3 bases, with 8 bases between. This CDR3 has 13 residues. Germline values: CDR1 SGHRS, CDR2 YFSETQ. In DNA, the CDR3 is TGCGCCAGCAGCTTGCCGGCAGGCTACGAGCAGTACTTC. Its protein product is CASSLPAGYEQYF. Full variable domain (outside the CDR3, taken from reference TRBV5-1 and TRBJ2-7): KAGVTQTPRYLIKTRGQQVTLSCSPISGHRSVSWYQQTPGQGLQFLFEYFSETQRNKGNFPGRFSGRQFSNSRSEMNVSTLELGDSALYLCASSLPAGYEQYFGPGTRLTVT.

The table lists this clonotype with a count of one. Possible read error: a much larger clone is one base away. The chain couples TRBV5-4 to TRBJ2-3, with 10 bases identical to TRBD2. The V and J ends lost 6 bases and 3 bases, in that order; junction bases with no gene match: 7. CDR1 is SGHNT and CDR2 is YYREEE in the germline V gene (reference sequence). The CDR3 is 15 residues long. This CDR3 reads CASTVTSGKTDTQYF. Written as DNA, the CDR3 is TGTGCCAGCACCGTAACTAGCGGGAAGACAGATACGCAGTATTTT.

CDR3: CASSASRAVVVRTGELFF. The CDR3 DNA reads as TGTGCCAGCAGCGCCTCTCGGGCTGTAGTAGTTCGTACCGGGGAGCTGTTTTTT. V gene TRBV7-8 combines with J gene TRBJ2-2; D remains ambiguous. The CDR3 sequence is 18 residues long. Trimming shortened V by 5 bases and J by 5 bases, and 24 bases separated the two germline ends. CDR1 is SGHVS, CDR2 FQNEAQ, per germline.

As regards this clonotype: Since a much larger clone is just one base distant, this may be a read error. The V and J genes are TRBV28 and TRBJ2-5, with TRBD1 matching 7 bases. The CDR3 runs 14 residues. Germline assignment: CDR1 MDHEN and CDR2 SYDVKM. V was clipped by 9 bases and J by 7 bases; unmatched bases: 14. This CDR3 is CARSKNRGARTQYF. DNA for the CDR3: TGTGCCAGAAGTAAAAACAGGGGCGCCAGGACCCAGTACTTC.